A single sample gave rise to the 10 T cell receptor beta chains below, sequenced in a study of blood T cell repertoires in COVID-19. The method was immunoSEQ multiplex PCR; TCRdb's version includes in-frame clones alone and lacks a portion of them. The table has hundreds of thousands of clones, around 90% seen once. Sequenced: PBMCs or T cells enriched from blood (not recorded which). These receptors originate from a woman aged 45-65 years who had recovered from COVID-19.

This sequence joins TRBV4-1 and TRBJ1-1; 7 bases line up with TRBD1. Trimming cost V 5 bases and J 3 bases; bases outside gene matches: 9. In germline, CDR1 is MGHRA, CDR2 YSYEKL. The CDR3 is 15 residues long. For the CDR3, the DNA is TGCGCCAGCAGCAGGGGGCTGCAATTGGACACTGAAGCTTTCTTT. Encoded protein: CASSRGLQLDTEAFF.

The J gene is TRBJ2-5, the V gene TRBV5-1; the D gene is possibly TRBD2 (6 bases). Trimming left V 3 bases short and J 7 bases short, with 19 bases between. The CDR3 is made up of 15 amino acids. CDR1 SGHRS and CDR2 YFSETQ come from the germline V gene. The CDR3 protein is CASSSTLPGVGTQYF. As DNA, the CDR3 is TGCGCCAGCAGCTCGACGCTCCCGGGAGTAGGGACCCAGTACTTC.

This clone appeared a few times. The J gene is TRBJ2-7, the V gene TRBV5-4; D might be TRBD2 (5 bases). Germline CDR1 SGHNT, CDR2 YYREEE (reference sequence). CDR3 length: 14 amino acids. Trimming stripped 4 bases from V and 3 bases from J, with 14 bases between. The CDR3 DNA reads as TGTGCCAGCAGCACTAACGGACTCCACTACGAGCAGTACTTC. Amino acid sequence: CASSTNGLHYEQYF.

V and J are TRBV25-1 and TRBJ2-2; 11 nucleotides line up with TRBD1. The trim removed 1 base at V and 3 bases at J, leaving 4 bases unmatched. CDR1 is MGHDK, CDR2 SYGVNS, per germline. CDR3 length: 17 amino acids. The CDR3 DNA is TGTGCCAGCAGTGAATGGACAGGGGGCGCCTACACCGGGGAGCTGTTTTTT. It yields the protein CASSEWTGGAYTGELFF. The full variable domain, completed using reference TRBV25-1 and TRBJ2-2, is EADIYQTPRYLVIGTGKKITLECSQTMGHDKMYWYQQDPGMELHLIHYSYGVNSTEKGDLSSESTVSRIRTEHFPLTLESARPSHTSQYLCASSEWTGGAYTGELFFGEGSRLTVL.

V and J are TRBV27 and TRBJ2-1; TRBD2 might be the D (5 bases). CDR1 and CDR2 (germline): MNHEY, SMNVEV (reference sequence). With 3 bases removed from V and 10 bases from J, the gap between germline ends came to 7 bases. This CDR3 contains 11 residues. CDR3 in amino acids: CASSLTNEQFF. In DNA form, the CDR3 reads TGTGCCAGCAGTTTGACTAACGAGCAGTTCTTC.

The count of this clone is one. This chain uses TRBV28 with TRBJ2-7, with TRBD2 identical over 8 bases. Germline V gene sequence: CDR1 MDHEN, CDR2 SYDVKM. The V segment lost 7 bases and the J segment 1 base; nucleotides outside the gene matches: 9. The length of the CDR3 is 15 residues. The DNA for the CDR3 is TGTGCCAGCACCCCTTCGAGCGGGGGATCCTACGAGCAGTACTTC. This codes for CASTPSSGGSYEQYF.

This clone is a singleton in its sample. This chain links TRBV30 with TRBJ2-1, with D perhaps TRBD2 (5 bases). The CDR3 runs to 13 residues. Germline V gene sequence: CDR1 GTSNPN, CDR2 SVGIG (reference sequence). V was pared by 0 bases and J by 4 bases, with 7 bases between. CDR3 in DNA: TGTGCCTGGAGTGTACGGGGATACAATGAGCAGTTCTTC. Translating it yields CAWSVRGYNEQFF.

This clone was detected only a few times. The chain is built from TRBV3-1 (or the pseudogene TRBV3-2) and TRBJ2-5; the D gene is possibly TRBD2 (5 bases). The CDR3 contains 12 residues. V was pared by 10 bases and J by 2 bases, with 11 bases between. The germline V gene has CDR1 LGHDT and CDR2 YNNKEL (reference sequence). This chain's CDR3 is CATVRGQETQYF. As DNA, the CDR3 is TGTGCCACCGTCCGGGGACAAGAGACCCAGTACTTC.

This chain links TRBV7-2 with TRBJ2-1; the match to TRBD2 covers 9 bases. Per the germline V gene, CDR1 is SGHTA and CDR2 is FQGNSA. The V gene end was trimmed by 2 bases and the J gene end by 2 bases; junction bases not matched to a gene: 7. This CDR3 is 17 amino acids long. This CDR3 reads CASSLRAGGGTYNEQFF. DNA of the CDR3: TGTGCCAGCAGCTTAAGAGCGGGAGGTGGGACCTACAATGAGCAGTTCTTC.

In its sample, this clone was seen many times. Other DNA sequences in the sample encode the same CDR3. The chain links TRBV7-2 to TRBJ1-1; D gene unclear. Germline values: CDR1 SGHTA, CDR2 FQGNSA. V was shortened by 2 bases and J by 2 bases, with 6 bases between the two germline ends. The length of the CDR3 is 13 residues. The CDR3 coding sequence is TGTGCCAGCAGCTTACAGGTTAACACTGAAGCTTTCTTT. This sequence encodes CASSLQVNTEAFF. The variable domain in full, completed from reference TRBV7-2 and TRBJ1-1, reads GAGVSQSPSNKVTEKGKDVELRCDPISGHTALYWYRQSLGQGLEFLIYFQGNSAPDKSGLPSDRFSAERTGGSVSTLTIQRTQQEDSAVYLCASSLQVNTEAFFGQGTRLTVV.